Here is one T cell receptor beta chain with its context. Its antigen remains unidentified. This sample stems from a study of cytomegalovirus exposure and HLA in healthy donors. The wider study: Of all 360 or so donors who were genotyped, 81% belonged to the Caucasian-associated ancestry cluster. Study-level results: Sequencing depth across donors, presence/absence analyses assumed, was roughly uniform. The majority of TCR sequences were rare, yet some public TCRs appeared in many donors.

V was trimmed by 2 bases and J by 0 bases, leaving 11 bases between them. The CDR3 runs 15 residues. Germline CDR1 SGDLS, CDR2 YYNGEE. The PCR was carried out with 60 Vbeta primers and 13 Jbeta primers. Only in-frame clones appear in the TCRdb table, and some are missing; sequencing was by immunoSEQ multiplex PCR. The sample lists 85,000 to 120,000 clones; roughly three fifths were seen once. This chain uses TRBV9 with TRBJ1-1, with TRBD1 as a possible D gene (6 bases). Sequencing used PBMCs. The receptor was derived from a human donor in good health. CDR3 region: CASSVAGAMNTEAFF. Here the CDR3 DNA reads TGTGCCAGCAGCGTCGCAGGGGCCATGAACACTGAAGCTTTCTTT.